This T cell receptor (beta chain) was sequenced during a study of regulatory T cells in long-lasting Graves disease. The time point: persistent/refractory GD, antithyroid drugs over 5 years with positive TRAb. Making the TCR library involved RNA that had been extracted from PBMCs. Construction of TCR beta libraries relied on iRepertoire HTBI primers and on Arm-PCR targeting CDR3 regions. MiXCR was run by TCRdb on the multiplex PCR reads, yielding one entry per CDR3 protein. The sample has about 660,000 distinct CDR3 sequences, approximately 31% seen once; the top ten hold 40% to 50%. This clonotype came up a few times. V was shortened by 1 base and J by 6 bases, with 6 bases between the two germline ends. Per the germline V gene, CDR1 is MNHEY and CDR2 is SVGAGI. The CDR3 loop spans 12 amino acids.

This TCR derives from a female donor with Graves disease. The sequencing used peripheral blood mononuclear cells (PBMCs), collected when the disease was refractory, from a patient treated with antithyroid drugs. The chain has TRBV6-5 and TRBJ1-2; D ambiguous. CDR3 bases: TGTGCCAGCAGTTACTTAGCGGATGGCTACACCTTC. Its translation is CASSYLADGYTF.